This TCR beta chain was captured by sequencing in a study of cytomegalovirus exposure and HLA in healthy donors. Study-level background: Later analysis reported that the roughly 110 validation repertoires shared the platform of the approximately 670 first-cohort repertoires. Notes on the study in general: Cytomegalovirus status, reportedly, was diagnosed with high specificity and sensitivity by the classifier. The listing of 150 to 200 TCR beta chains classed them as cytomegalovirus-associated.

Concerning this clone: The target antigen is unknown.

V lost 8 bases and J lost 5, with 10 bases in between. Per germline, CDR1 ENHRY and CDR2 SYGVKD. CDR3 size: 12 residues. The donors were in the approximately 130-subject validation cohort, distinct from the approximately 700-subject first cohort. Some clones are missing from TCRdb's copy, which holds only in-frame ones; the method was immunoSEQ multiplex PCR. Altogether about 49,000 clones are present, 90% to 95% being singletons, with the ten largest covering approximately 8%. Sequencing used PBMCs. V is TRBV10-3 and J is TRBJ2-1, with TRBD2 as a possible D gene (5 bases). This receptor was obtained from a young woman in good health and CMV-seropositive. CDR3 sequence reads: CAISPADNEQFF. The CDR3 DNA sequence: TGTGCCATCTCGCCAGCGGACAATGAGCAGTTCTTC.